This T cell receptor beta chain was sequenced during a study of graft-versus-host responses after intestinal transplantation. Overall study: Induction using anti-thymocyte globulin, followed by tacrolimus and steroids for about three years, was given to all recipients.

Remarks on this clone: The target antigen is unknown.

TCRdb's table, derived via immunoSEQ multiplex PCR, lists solely in-frame clones and lacks some. The sample lists 95,000 to 110,000 clones; about nine tenths were seen once. The CDR3 totals 14 residues. Germline assignment: CDR1 SGHDN and CDR2 FVKESK. V lost 4 bases to trimming and J lost 3 bases; unmatched junction nucleotides: 3. Study observations and caveats: GvH clonotypes were identified within recipient marrow, with a subset emerging first in ileum or blood.

The material was unstimulated CD4+ T cells sorted from spleen or lymph node cells, obtained before transplant. The chain has TRBV14 and TRBJ2-1; TRBD1 matches at 7 bases. The TCR was taken from a human donor who was the organ donor for an intestinal transplant. DNA for the CDR3: TGTGCCAGCAGCCGGGCAGGGGGCTACAATGAGCAGTTCTTC. Amino acid sequence: CASSRAGGYNEQFF.